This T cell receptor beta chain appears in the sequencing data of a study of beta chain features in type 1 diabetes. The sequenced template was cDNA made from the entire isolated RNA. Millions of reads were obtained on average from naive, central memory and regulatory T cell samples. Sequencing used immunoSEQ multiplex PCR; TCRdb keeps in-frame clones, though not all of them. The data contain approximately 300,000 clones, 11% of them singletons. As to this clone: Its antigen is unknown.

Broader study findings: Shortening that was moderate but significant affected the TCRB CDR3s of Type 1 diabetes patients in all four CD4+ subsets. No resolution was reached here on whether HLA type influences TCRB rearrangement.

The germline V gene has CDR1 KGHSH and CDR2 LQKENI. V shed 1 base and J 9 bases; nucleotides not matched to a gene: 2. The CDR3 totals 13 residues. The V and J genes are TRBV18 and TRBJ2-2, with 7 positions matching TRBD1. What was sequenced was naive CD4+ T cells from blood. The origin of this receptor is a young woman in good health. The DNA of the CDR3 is TGTGCCAGCTCACCACGGACAGGCAGGGAGCTGTTTTTT. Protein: CASSPRTGRELFF.